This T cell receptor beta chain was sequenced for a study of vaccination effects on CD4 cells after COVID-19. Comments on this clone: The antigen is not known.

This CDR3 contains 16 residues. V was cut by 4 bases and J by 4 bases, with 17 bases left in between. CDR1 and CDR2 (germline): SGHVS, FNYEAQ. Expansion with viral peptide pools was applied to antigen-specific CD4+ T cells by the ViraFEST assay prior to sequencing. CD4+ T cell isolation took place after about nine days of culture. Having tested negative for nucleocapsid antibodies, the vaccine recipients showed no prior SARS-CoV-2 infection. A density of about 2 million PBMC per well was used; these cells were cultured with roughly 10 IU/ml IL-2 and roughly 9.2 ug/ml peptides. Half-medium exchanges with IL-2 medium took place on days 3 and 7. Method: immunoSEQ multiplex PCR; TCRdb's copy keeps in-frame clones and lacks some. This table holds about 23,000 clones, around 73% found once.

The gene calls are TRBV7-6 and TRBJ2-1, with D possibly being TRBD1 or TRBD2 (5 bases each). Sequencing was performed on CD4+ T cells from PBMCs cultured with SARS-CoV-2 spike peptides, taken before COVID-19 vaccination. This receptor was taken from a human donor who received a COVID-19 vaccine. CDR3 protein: CASSSNYRGAYNEQFF. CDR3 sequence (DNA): TGTGCCAGCAGCTCAAATTATAGAGGGGCTTACAATGAGCAGTTCTTC.